This TCR beta chain was captured in a study of blood T cell repertoires in COVID-19. Turning to the study itself: PBMCs, B-cell-depleted T cells, or T cells were the source of the cDNA or gDNA that made up the material.

Per germline, CDR1 MNHNY and CDR2 SVGAGI (reference sequence). V lost 9 bases and J lost 7; bases outside the gene matches: 4. The CDR3 length is 13 residues. Assay: immunoSEQ multiplex PCR; the TCRdb copy retains only in-frame clones and omits some. This table holds about 65,000 clones, around four fifths found once. V is TRBV6-6 and J is TRBJ2-1; the match to TRBD1 covers 12 bases. The material sequenced was peripheral blood. This receptor was identified in an elderly man with acute or convalescent COVID-19. The CDR3 region is CASGTGGRNEQFF. CDR3 DNA sequence: TGTGCCAGTGGGACAGGGGGCAGGAATGAGCAGTTCTTC.